This T cell receptor beta chain originates from a study of blood T cell repertoires in COVID-19. Study summary: The study drew acute and convalescent COVID-19 samples from the United States, Italy and Spain. T cells, B-cell-depleted T cells, or PBMCs supplied cDNA or gDNA.

Data came from immunoSEQ multiplex PCR; TCRdb stores just in-frame clones and leaves some out. The profile shows 250,000 to 400,000 clones, roughly 88% of them singletons. Trimming took 2 bases from V and 0 from J, leaving 10 bases between them. Germline-derived CDR1 and CDR2 are KGHSH and LQKENI. CDR3 size: 15 residues. Enrolled during active infection, Seattle patients were then followed longitudinally. This rearrangement joins TRBV18 to TRBJ1-2; possibly TRBD1 for D (6 bases). The sequence was obtained from a woman aged 30 to 39 with COVID-19, enrolled during active disease. Material for sequencing was peripheral blood. The CDR3 nucleotides are TGTGCCAGCTCACCAGTACAGGGCGCTAACTATGGCTACACCTTC. This sequence encodes CASSPVQGANYGYTF.